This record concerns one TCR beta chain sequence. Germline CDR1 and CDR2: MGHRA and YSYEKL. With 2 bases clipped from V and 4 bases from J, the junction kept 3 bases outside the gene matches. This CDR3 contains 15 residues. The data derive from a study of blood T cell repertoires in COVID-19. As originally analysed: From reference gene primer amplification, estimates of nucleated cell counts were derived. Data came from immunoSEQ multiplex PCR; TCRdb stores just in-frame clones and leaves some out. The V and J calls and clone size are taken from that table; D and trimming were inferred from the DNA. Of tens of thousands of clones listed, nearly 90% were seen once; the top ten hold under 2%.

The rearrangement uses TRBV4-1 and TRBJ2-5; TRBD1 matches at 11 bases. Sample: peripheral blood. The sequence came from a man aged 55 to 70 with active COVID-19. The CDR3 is CASSQLGTGGETQYF. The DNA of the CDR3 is TGCGCCAGCAGCCAACTGGGGACAGGGGGAGAGACCCAGTACTTC.